These 26 T cell receptor beta chains share one sample of origin, sequenced in a study of control samples from healthy donors and cancer patients. Assay used: immunoSEQ multiplex PCR; TCRdb lists only in-frame clones, some missing. The sample yields 150,000 to 200,000 clones, just over 85% seen once. Specimen: blood. Receptor source: a young woman in good health.

The chain links TRBV7-9 to TRBJ1-3; D gene unclear. V lost 4 bases to trimming and J lost 0 bases, with 4 bases between them. The CDR3 runs 13 residues. CDR1 is SEHNR, CDR2 FQNEAQ, per germline (reference sequence). CDR3 DNA sequence: TGTGCCAGCAGCTCGAGCTCTGGAAACACCATATATTTT. Amino acid sequence: CASSSSSGNTIYF.

CDR3 loop: CSVDGGDYEQYF. CDR3 coding DNA: TGCAGCGTTGACGGCGGGGACTACGAGCAGTACTTC. The genes are TRBV29-1 and TRBJ2-7, with a tentative D call TRBD2 (6 bases). The V gene's germline CDR1 is SQVTM and CDR2 ANQGSEA. The length of the CDR3 is 12 residues. Trimming took off 3 bases at V and 3 bases at J, with 9 bases between the two ends.

This chain joins TRBV20-1 and TRBJ2-7, with TRBD1 identical over 7 bases. The V gene's germline CDR1 is DFQATT and CDR2 SNEGSKA (reference sequence). The trim removed 4 bases at V and 4 bases at J, leaving 1 base unmatched. CDR3 length equals 11 residues. The CDR3, as DNA: TGCAGTGCTAACAGGGGTTACGAGCAGTACTTC. It yields the protein CSANRGYEQYF.

J is TRBJ2-7 and V is TRBV29-1; 11 bases match TRBD2. Trimming removed 7 bases from V and 1 base from J; junction bases left unmatched: 6. The germline gives CDR1 SQVTM, CDR2 ANQGSEA. The CDR3 has 14 residues. CDR3 in DNA: TGCAGCGCACTAGGGACTAGCGGATCCTACGAGCAGTACTTC. It is translated as CSALGTSGSYEQYF.

A few counts support this clone. The chain couples TRBV6-2 or TRBV6-3 to TRBJ2-2; D is unresolved. Germline V CDR1 and CDR2: MNHEY, SVGEGT. The CDR3 runs to 13 residues. V dropped 4 bases and J dropped 5 bases, with 8 bases sitting between them. This CDR3 reads CASSLMRTGELFF. Written as DNA, the CDR3 is TGTGCCAGCAGTTTGATGAGAACCGGGGAGCTGTTTTTT.

For the CDR3, the DNA is TGTGCCAGCAGTTTGGGGCCAGGGGGTGACAATTACGAGCAGTACTTC. It codes for CASSLGPGGDNYEQYF. This chain uses TRBV28 with TRBJ2-7; 7 bases map to TRBD1. The CDR3 totals 16 residues. Germline CDR1 MDHEN, CDR2 SYDVKM. The V and J ends lost 3 bases and 4 bases, in that order; junction bases with no gene match: 12.

The chain is built from TRBV7-8 and TRBJ2-7; D is undetermined. Trimming cost V 1 base and J 0 bases, with 13 bases left between them. The germline gives CDR1 SGHVS, CDR2 FQNEAQ. This CDR3 is built from 16 residues. The CDR3 region has the DNA TGTGCCAGCAGCTTAGGTTCCGTTTCCAGCTCCTACGAGCAGTACGTC. This sequence encodes CASSLGSVSSSYEQYV.

The CDR3 region has the DNA TGCAGCGTTGATAAGCCTCGGGACAGGGGCTATGGCTACACCTTC. It yields the protein CSVDKPRDRGYGYTF. The J gene is TRBJ1-2, the V gene TRBV29-1; TRBD1 aligns across 10 bases. Trimming removed 3 bases from V and 4 bases from J; junction bases left unmatched: 8. CDR3 length: 15 amino acids. Germline V gene sequence: CDR1 SQVTM, CDR2 ANQGSEA.

This clone has a handful of counts. The chain is built from TRBV27 and TRBJ2-7; 12 bases align to TRBD2. Germline CDR1 MNHEY, CDR2 SMNVEV (reference sequence). V gave up 5 bases and J gave up 7 bases; unmatched junction bases: 15. This CDR3 contains 17 residues. The CDR3 nucleotides are TGTGCCAGCAGTCCCCGGGGGCTAGCGGGGGGGCCCCGGGAGCAGTACGTC. Encoded protein: CASSPRGLAGGPREQYV.

The chain recombines TRBV5-1 with TRBJ2-2; TRBD2 aligns across 10 bases. Germline loops: CDR1 SGHRS, CDR2 YFSETQ. The CDR3 runs 16 residues. The V gene end was trimmed by 4 bases and the J gene end by 1 base; junction bases not matched to a gene: 4. The DNA for the CDR3 is TGCGCCAGCAGCCCCATAGCGGGGGGGAACACCGGGGAGCTGTTTTTT. Encoded protein: CASSPIAGGNTGELFF.

The rearrangement joins TRBV27 to TRBJ2-3, with 7 bases lining up with TRBD2. In germline, CDR1 is MNHEY, CDR2 SMNVEV (reference sequence). The ends lost 6 bases at V and 4 bases at J; junction bases unmatched: 10. The CDR3 totals 15 residues. The CDR3 loop reads CASSPGRGRPDTQYF. DNA for the CDR3: TGTGCCAGCAGCCCAGGGAGGGGAAGGCCAGATACGCAGTATTTT.

V usage is TRBV5-4 and J usage is TRBJ2-1; D is perhaps TRBD1 (6 bases). Germline CDR1 reads SGHNT; CDR2 reads YYREEE (reference sequence). Trimming cost V 4 bases and J 0 bases, with 8 bases left between them. The CDR3 loop spans 14 amino acids. The DNA for the CDR3 is TGTGCCAGCAGCACCAGGGGCTCCTACAATGAGCAGTTCTTC. As protein: CASSTRGSYNEQFF.

The CDR3 protein is CASSIIGQGYETQYF. Written as DNA, the CDR3 is TGTGCCAGTAGTATCATTGGACAGGGGTATGAGACCCAGTACTTC. The chain recombines TRBV19 with TRBJ2-5; 9 bases align to TRBD1. J lost 5 bases, V lost 3 bases, and 7 bases had no gene match. The CDR3 sequence is 15 residues long. Per the germline V gene, CDR1 is LNHDA and CDR2 is SQIVND (reference sequence).

V and J are TRBV15 and TRBJ2-5; TRBD1 might be the D (6 bases). The CDR3 extends over 14 amino acids. Per germline, CDR1 LNHNV and CDR2 YYDKDF (reference sequence). V gave up 3 bases and J gave up 2 bases, with 10 bases separating them. The CDR3 is CATSRTGFQETQYF. The CDR3 coding sequence is TGTGCCACCAGCAGGACAGGTTTTCAAGAGACCCAGTACTTC.

A few counts support this clone. This chain uses TRBV15 with TRBJ1-6; D is possibly TRBD1 (5 bases). V was trimmed by 8 bases and J by 5 bases, leaving 13 bases between them. Germline V gives CDR1 LNHNV, CDR2 YYDKDF (reference sequence). This CDR3 is 14 amino acids long. The CDR3 here is CATGGEGHNSPLHF. CDR3 nucleotides: TGTGCCACCGGTGGGGAGGGGCATAATTCACCCCTCCACTTT.

The chain uses TRBV6-5 and TRBJ2-7; 12 bases fit TRBD2. The germline CDR1 and CDR2 sequences are MNHEY and SVGAGI. This CDR3 contains 14 residues. The V gene end was trimmed by 5 bases and the J gene end by 6 bases; junction bases not matched to a gene: 5. The CDR3 loop is CASSPLAGGREQYV. The CDR3 DNA follows: TGTGCCAGCAGTCCCCTAGCGGGGGGGCGCGAGCAGTACGTC.

The CDR3 loop reads CASSFGRDSYEQYF. As DNA, the CDR3 is TGTGCCAGTAGTTTTGGTAGGGATTCCTACGAGCAGTACTTC. The chain links TRBV19 to TRBJ2-7, with D uncertain. Germline assignment: CDR1 LNHDA and CDR2 SQIVND (reference sequence). The CDR3 loop spans 14 amino acids. Trimming shortened V by 5 bases and J by 1 base, and 12 bases separated the two germline ends.

The rearrangement links TRBV5-4 to TRBJ2-1; 11 bases align to TRBD2. V lost 0 bases and J lost 12; bases outside the gene matches: 8. CDR3 length equals 15 residues. The V gene's germline CDR1 is SGHNT and CDR2 YYREEE (reference sequence). In DNA form, the CDR3 reads TGTGCCAGCAGCTTGGGGGCTGGGACTAGCGGAGTGCAGTTCTTC. Its protein is CASSLGAGTSGVQFF.

The V gene is TRBV5-1, the J gene TRBJ2-2, with 15 positions matching TRBD2. Germline trimming cut 4 bases from V and 7 bases from J; bases unmatched to any gene: 14. The CDR3 loop spans 19 amino acids. In germline, CDR1 is SGHRS, CDR2 YFSETQ. CDR3 residues: CASSPGTSGRKLGIGELFF. The CDR3 DNA sequence: TGCGCCAGCAGCCCCGGGACTAGCGGGAGGAAATTAGGGATCGGGGAGCTGTTTTTT.

The rearrangement uses TRBV27 and TRBJ2-2; no clear D. Germline CDR1 MNHEY, CDR2 SMNVEV (reference sequence). There are 13 residues in the CDR3. V was trimmed by 2 bases and J by 6 bases, leaving 7 bases between them. The CDR3, as DNA: TGTGCCAGCAGTTTAGGCACAGCCGGGGAGCTGTTTTTT. Its protein is CASSLGTAGELFF.

The chain employs TRBV5-1 and TRBJ2-3, with TRBD2 as a possible D gene (5 bases). Per the germline V gene, CDR1 is SGHRS and CDR2 is YFSETQ. Trimming removed 0 bases at V and 1 base at J, with 9 bases between. This CDR3 contains 15 residues. The DNA of the CDR3 is TGCGCCAGCAGCTTGGAGGCGGGTGGCACAGATACGCAGTATTTT. The encoded protein is CASSLEAGGTDTQYF. The full variable domain, in which reference TRBV5-1 and TRBJ2-3 provide the parts outside the CDR3, is KAGVTQTPRYLIKTRGQQVTLSCSPISGHRSVSWYQQTPGQGLQFLFEYFSETQRNKGNFPGRFSGRQFSNSRSEMNVSTLELGDSALYLCASSLEAGGTDTQYFGPGTRLTVL.

The chain has TRBV28 and TRBJ2-1; 11 bases map to TRBD2. The V segment lost 5 bases and the J segment 5 bases; nucleotides outside the gene matches: 5. CDR3 length: 15 amino acids. Looked up from germline, CDR1 is MDHEN and CDR2 is SYDVKM. CDR3 protein: CASSNLAGGNNEQFF. The CDR3 nucleotides read TGTGCCAGCAGTAATCTAGCGGGGGGAAACAATGAGCAGTTCTTC.

The table lists this clone with a few counts. The J gene is TRBJ1-1, the V gene TRBV3-1 (or the pseudogene TRBV3-2); D unresolved. Germline V gene sequence: CDR1 LGHDT, CDR2 YNNKEL (reference sequence). The length of the CDR3 is 14 residues. Trimming left V 3 bases short and J 0 bases short, with 8 bases between. The CDR3 loop is CASSHLTVNTEAFF. The CDR3, as DNA: TGTGCCAGCAGCCACCTCACAGTGAACACTGAAGCTTTCTTT.

This clone is a singleton in its sample. The chain combines TRBV7-2 with TRBJ2-2; a weak D match, TRBD2 (6 bases). The CDR3 has 15 residues. Germline-derived CDR1 and CDR2 are SGHTA and FQGNSA. The V end was cut by 6 bases, the J end by 1 base, with 12 bases between. The CDR3: CASRTGSRNTGELFF. In DNA form, the CDR3 reads TGTGCCAGCAGGACCGGGAGCCGGAACACCGGGGAGCTGTTTTTT.

The gene calls are TRBV5-1 and TRBJ1-1; D is undetermined. This CDR3 is 13 amino acids long. V lost 2 bases, J lost 3 bases, and 8 bases lay in between. CDR1 is SGHRS and CDR2 is YFSETQ in the germline V gene. CDR3 DNA sequence: TGCGCCAGCAGCTTCATCGGGGACACTGAAGCTTTCTTT. Translation gives CASSFIGDTEAFF. Full variable domain (missing parts from reference TRBV5-1 and TRBJ1-1): KAGVTQTPRYLIKTRGQQVTLSCSPISGHRSVSWYQQTPGQGLQFLFEYFSETQRNKGNFPGRFSGRQFSNSRSEMNVSTLELGDSALYLCASSFIGDTEAFFGQGTRLTVV.

The chain employs TRBV28 and TRBJ1-1; TRBD1 might be the D (5 bases). Trimming took off 6 bases at V and 1 base at J, with 18 bases between the two ends. The CDR3 extends over 16 amino acids. CDR1 MDHEN and CDR2 SYDVKM come from the germline V gene. DNA of the CDR3: TGTGCCAGCAGCCCCAGAAGGGGCTACAGGAACACTGAAGCTTTCTTT. Translating it yields CASSPRRGYRNTEAFF.